These 19 T cell receptor beta chains were all obtained from the same sample, sequenced in a study of T-cell memory formation after mild COVID-19. In TCRdb, the 5' RACE reads were re-called with MiXCR into one record per CDR3 protein. The table includes under 300,000 distinct CDR3 sequences, around 17% detected once. Input material: PBMCs or a T cell subset sorted from them (not recorded which). These receptors came from a man aged 18 to 35 who had mild COVID-19 (a few samples of this study predate the infection). Cell type and time point are not known.

V is TRBV9 and J is TRBJ2-4; no reliable D call. V was cut by 3 bases and J by 0 bases, with 19 bases left in between. The CDR3 loop spans 18 amino acids. CDR1 and CDR2 (germline): SGDLS, YYNGEE. The CDR3 nucleotides are TGTGCCAGCAGCGCGTCTATATCACTAAATCCAGCCAAAAACATTCAGTACTTC. Protein sequence: CASSASISLNPAKNIQYF.

This clonotype appeared once. V usage is TRBV4-3 and J usage is TRBJ2-6; TRBD1 is a possible D gene (6 bases). The CDR3 loop spans 16 amino acids. CDR1 LGHNA and CDR2 YSLEER come from the germline V gene. V shed 4 bases and J shed 1 base, with 11 bases lying between them. In nucleotides, the CDR3 is TGCGCCAGCAGCCCCAGGGGCTGGTCTGGGGCCAACGTCCTGACTTTC. Encoded protein: CASSPRGWSGANVLTF.

This clonotype was seen a few times. V is TRBV11-2 and J is TRBJ2-3; 7 bases are shared with TRBD1. Trimming cost V 6 bases and J 4 bases; bases outside gene matches: 4. The CDR3 is made up of 13 amino acids. CDR1 SGHAT and CDR2 FQNNGV come from the germline V gene. The CDR3 region is CASSYTGADTQYF. The CDR3 nucleotides are TGTGCCAGCAGTTATACAGGGGCAGATACGCAGTATTTT.

The CDR3 here is CASSLGAGGNQETQYF. The CDR3 nucleotides read TGCGCCAGCAGCTTGGGAGCGGGGGGAAACCAAGAGACCCAGTACTTC. V and J are TRBV5-1 and TRBJ2-5, with 9 bases identical to TRBD2. Germline V gives CDR1 SGHRS, CDR2 YFSETQ. The CDR3 consists of 16 residues. The V gene end was trimmed by 0 bases and the J gene end by 0 bases; junction bases not matched to a gene: 3.

The chain is built from TRBV24-1 and TRBJ2-7; perhaps TRBD1 as D (7 bases). V was clipped by 2 bases and J by 2 bases, with 15 bases between them. The CDR3 runs 16 residues. Germline V gene sequence: CDR1 KGHDR, CDR2 SFDVKD. The CDR3 DNA follows: TGTGCCACCAGTGATTACCCCGCCAGGGGGGCCTACGAGCAGTACTTC. This gives the protein CATSDYPARGAYEQYF.

This clonotype was seen a few times. This sequence joins TRBV7-2 and TRBJ1-4; possible D gene TRBD1, 6 bases. V gave up 0 bases and J gave up 8 bases, with 10 bases separating them. Germline assignment: CDR1 SGHTA and CDR2 FQGNSA. The CDR3 extends over 14 amino acids. The CDR3 is CASSLATGGEKLFF. The DNA of the CDR3 is TGTGCCAGCAGCTTAGCGACAGGTGGAGAAAAACTGTTTTTT. Full variable domain (missing parts from reference TRBV7-2 and TRBJ1-4): GAGVSQSPSNKVTEKGKDVELRCDPISGHTALYWYRQSLGQGLEFLIYFQGNSAPDKSGLPSDRFSAERTGGSVSTLTIQRTQQEDSAVYLCASSLATGGEKLFFGSGTQLSVL.

The rearrangement links TRBV7-3 to TRBJ2-1; D is unresolved. Trimming pared 8 bases from V and 6 bases from J, leaving 11 bases between. In germline, CDR1 is SGHTA, CDR2 FQGTGA. There are 12 residues in the CDR3. The CDR3 DNA sequence: TGTGCCAGCGGGGTCTCCCCCAATGAGCAGTTCTTC. As protein: CASGVSPNEQFF.

This clonotype was observed a few times. The genes are TRBV20-1 and TRBJ1-1; D is ambiguous. The V end was cut by 1 base, the J end by 2 bases, with 11 bases between. CDR3 length equals 14 residues. Germline CDR1 is DFQATT and CDR2 is SNEGSKA (reference sequence). The CDR3 DNA is TGCAGTGCTAGAGTTCGCAGCAGTAACACTGAAGCTTTCTTT. Translating it yields CSARVRSSNTEAFF.

The chain uses TRBV20-1 and TRBJ2-6, with a weak D call TRBD1 (5 bases). Germline CDR1 and CDR2: DFQATT and SNEGSKA (reference sequence). Between the trimmed V and J ends, which lost 0 bases and 2 bases, there was a span of 11 bases. CDR3 size: 16 residues. The DNA of the CDR3 is TGCAGTGCTAGAGATCCCTGGGGCGCTGGGGCCAACGTCCTGACTTTC. This gives the protein CSARDPWGAGANVLTF.

The V and J genes are TRBV5-5 and TRBJ1-2; possible D gene TRBD1, 6 bases. The CDR3 spans 14 residues. The germline V and J ends were trimmed by 1 base and 6 bases, with 13 bases remaining between them. Germline assignment: CDR1 SGHKS and CDR2 YYEKEE (reference sequence). The CDR3 coding sequence is TGTGCCAGCAGCTTGCAGGGGAGGCATAATGGCTACACCTTC. Protein: CASSLQGRHNGYTF.

This clonotype turned up a few times. The CDR3 loop is CASSESGTGDEKLFF. CDR3 DNA sequence: TGTGCCAGCAGTGAATCAGGGACAGGGGACGAAAAACTGTTTTTT. This chain connects TRBV25-1 to TRBJ1-4; 10 positions match TRBD1. There are 15 residues in the CDR3. V lost 1 base and J lost 8; bases outside the gene matches: 4. Germline CDR1 and CDR2: MGHDK and SYGVNS.

The chain recombines TRBV5-1 with TRBJ2-5; 10 bases line up with TRBD2. Germline V gene lookup returns CDR1 SGHRS and CDR2 YFSETQ. There are 15 residues in the CDR3. Losses at the gene ends were 5 bases for V and 5 bases for J; bases not matched to a gene: 9. DNA of the CDR3: TGCGCCAGCAGAGTTAGCGGGGGGCAGCGGGAGACCCAGTACTTC. As protein: CASRVSGGQRETQYF. Complete variable domain (other parts from reference TRBV5-1 and TRBJ2-5): KAGVTQTPRYLIKTRGQQVTLSCSPISGHRSVSWYQQTPGQGLQFLFEYFSETQRNKGNFPGRFSGRQFSNSRSEMNVSTLELGDSALYLCASRVSGGQRETQYFGPGTRLLVL.

In this sample, this clonotype turned up a few times. The chain links TRBV30 to TRBJ1-2; D is undetermined. V shed 0 bases and J shed 7 bases, with 12 bases lying between them. The CDR3 covers 13 residues. The germline V gene has CDR1 GTSNPN and CDR2 SVGIG (reference sequence). CDR3 nucleotide sequence: TGTGCCTGGAGTGTACGGGTAGGGCTTGGCTACACCTTC. Translation: CAWSVRVGLGYTF.

This sequence joins TRBV5-4 and TRBJ2-3; 7 bases fit TRBD1. Per the germline V gene, CDR1 is SGHNT and CDR2 is YYREEE (reference sequence). Trimming removed 7 bases from V and 1 base from J; junction bases left unmatched: 3. The CDR3 extends over 13 amino acids. The CDR3 DNA reads as TGTGCCAGCGGGGACAGAGGCACAGATACGCAGTATTTT. Translation gives CASGDRGTDTQYF.

This clonotype has a handful of counts. The rearrangement uses TRBV7-2 and TRBJ2-7, with a tentative D call TRBD2 (6 bases). CDR3 length: 14 residues. Trimming left V 4 bases short and J 3 bases short, with 13 bases between. Germline-derived CDR1 and CDR2 are SGHTA and FQGNSA. The CDR3 DNA reads as TGTGCCAGCAGCTCCGGGGACTCGTTCTACGAGCAGTACTTC. Translated, it gives CASSSGDSFYEQYF.

This chain uses TRBV5-1 with TRBJ2-1, with TRBD2 matching 9 bases. This CDR3 contains 15 residues. Germline V gene data show CDR1 as SGHRS and CDR2 as YFSETQ. The J segment lost 9 bases and the V segment lost 0 bases, leaving 7 bases of the junction unmatched. CDR3 region: CASSLASSGDGEQFF. As DNA, the CDR3 is TGCGCCAGCAGCTTGGCGTCTAGCGGGGACGGTGAGCAGTTCTTC.

This clonotype was seen a few times. The V and J genes are TRBV28 and TRBJ2-2; 7 bases fit TRBD1. The junction had 11 bases not matched to a gene; V was cut back by 7 bases and J by 6 bases. This CDR3 has 15 amino acids. Per germline, CDR1 MDHEN and CDR2 SYDVKM. The DNA of the CDR3 is TGTGCCAGCACCGAGCTAGGGGGCGATTCCGGGGAGCTGTTTTTT. This gives the protein CASTELGGDSGELFF.

The chain combines TRBV7-2 with TRBJ2-1; tentatively, D is TRBD1 or TRBD2 (5 bases each). The CDR3 is 17 amino acids. Trimming stripped 1 base from V and 1 base from J, with 14 bases between. Germline CDR1 and CDR2: SGHTA and FQGNSA. Written as DNA, the CDR3 is TGTGCCAGCAGCTTAGTAGGGACGGTGGGATCCTACAATGAGCAGTTCTTC. Protein: CASSLVGTVGSYNEQFF. Drawing the rest from reference TRBV7-2 and TRBJ2-1, the complete variable domain is GAGVSQSPSNKVTEKGKDVELRCDPISGHTALYWYRQSLGQGLEFLIYFQGNSAPDKSGLPSDRFSAERTGGSVSTLTIQRTQQEDSAVYLCASSLVGTVGSYNEQFFGPGTRLTVL.

V is TRBV2 and J is TRBJ2-3; unclear D gene. This CDR3 has 12 amino acids. Germline V lookup: CDR1 SNHLY, CDR2 FYNNEI. V was shortened by 8 bases and J by 6 bases, with 12 bases between the two germline ends. CDR3 amino acids: CASVELWDTQYF. Written as DNA, the CDR3 is TGTGCCAGCGTGGAACTGTGGGATACGCAGTATTTT.